The source of this T cell receptor beta chain is a study of blood T cell repertoires in COVID-19. About the research overall: T cells, B-cell-depleted T cells, or PBMCs supplied cDNA or gDNA.

With 0 bases removed from V and 7 bases from J, the gap between germline ends came to 12 bases. Germline CDR1 GTSNPN, CDR2 SVGIG (reference sequence). This CDR3 has 13 amino acids. Original processing methods: Estimation of nucleated cell counts relied on the amplification of reference gene primers. Profiling relied on immunoSEQ multiplex PCR, and the TCRdb table lists in-frame clones only, not all of them. V, J and clone size derive from that table, while D and trimming were established from the DNA sequence. In the table there are hundreds of thousands of clones, approximately 80% of which are singletons.

The chain is built from TRBV30 and TRBJ1-2; a weak D match, TRBD1 (5 bases). The specimen was peripheral blood. The TCR originated in a man at least 80 years old with acute or convalescent COVID-19. CDR3 region: CAWSVPGRAGYTF. In DNA form, the CDR3 reads TGTGCCTGGAGTGTACCAGGGCGAGCTGGCTACACCTTC.